The 18 T cell receptor beta chains below were found in one sample sequenced in a study of CD8+CD57+ T cells in acquired aplastic anemia. The use of genomic DNA as template underpinned the TCR beta VDJ and CDR3 profiling. TCRdb reanalysed the reads using MiXCR and keeps one entry per CDR3 protein. The profile shows 200,000 to 250,000 distinct CDR3 sequences, approximately 45% of them singletons. Sequencing involved patients with CD8+CD57+ cell expansion previously shown by flow cytometry. Sequencing input: sorted CD4+, CD8+, or CD8+CD57+ T cells (not recorded which) from PBMCs. Source of these receptors: a human donor with aplastic anemia.

This clonotype has only one observation. The chain combines TRBV20-1 with TRBJ2-7; TRBD1 matches at 9 bases. J lost 3 bases, V lost 5 bases, and 11 bases had no gene match. The CDR3 sequence is 15 residues long. Germline V CDR1 and CDR2: DFQATT, SNEGSKA (reference sequence). The CDR3 coding sequence is TGCAGTGCTCACCCGGGCGGGACAGGGATCTACGAGCAGTACTTC. Translated: CSAHPGGTGIYEQYF.

Many counts were recorded for this clonotype. The rearrangement joins TRBV20-1 to TRBJ2-7; possible D gene TRBD2, 6 bases. V gave up 0 bases and J gave up 3 bases, with 15 bases separating them. The CDR3 consists of 15 residues. From germline, CDR1 is DFQATT and CDR2 SNEGSKA (reference sequence). DNA of the CDR3: TGCAGTGCTAGAGATCTCGGGGGAGCCTACTACGAGCAGTACTTC. It codes for CSARDLGGAYYEQYF.

This clonotype was observed at least ten times. The chain recombines TRBV10-3 with TRBJ2-7; TRBD1 is a possible D gene (6 bases). Germline CDR1 is ENHRY and CDR2 is SYGVKD. Trimming pared 4 bases from V and 5 bases from J, leaving 21 bases between. CDR3 size: 16 residues. The CDR3 DNA reads TGTGCCATCAGTGGCAGCAGGGGAGCACGAGGGGACGAGCAGTACTTC. It yields the protein CAISGSRGARGDEQYF.

The chain links TRBV7-8 to TRBJ1-5, with D possibly being TRBD1 (5 bases). V was shortened by 1 base and J by 0 bases, with 7 bases between the two germline ends. Per the germline V gene, CDR1 is SGHVS and CDR2 is FQNEAQ. The CDR3 sequence is 15 residues long. Here the CDR3 DNA reads TGTGCCAGCAGCTTAGGGGGGTATAGCAATCAGCCCCAGCATTTT. This encodes CASSLGGYSNQPQHF.

The chain recombines TRBV20-1 with TRBJ2-7, with 7 bases lining up with TRBD2. The CDR3 length is 12 residues. With 5 bases clipped from V and 4 bases from J, the junction kept 5 bases outside the gene matches. The germline CDR1 and CDR2 sequences are DFQATT and SNEGSKA (reference sequence). The CDR3 nucleotides are TGCAGTGCTCTACGGGGGGTTTACGAGCAGTACTTC. Protein product: CSALRGVYEQYF.

The V call is TRBV6-6, the J call TRBJ2-7, with 7 positions matching TRBD2. The DNA end lines up better with TRBJ2-3; the J call may be wrong. The CDR3 is made up of 11 amino acids. Germline CDR1 reads MNHNY; CDR2 reads SVGAGI (reference sequence). The CDR3 is CASAGADTQYF. In nucleotides, the CDR3 is TGTGCCAGCGCGGGAGCGGATACGCAGTATTTT.

This clonotype has just a few counts. This chain links TRBV2 with TRBJ1-2; D is unresolved. Trimming took 7 bases from V and 11 from J, leaving 14 bases between them. Germline values: CDR1 SNHLY, CDR2 FYNNEI. CDR3 size: 11 residues. The CDR3 here is CASMLAGGYTF. As DNA, the CDR3 is TGTGCCAGCATGCTAGCGGGAGGATACACCTTC.

The sample holds many counts of this clonotype. The chain combines TRBV30 with TRBJ1-1; D is undetermined. V was trimmed by 5 bases and J by 3 bases, leaving 13 bases between them. Germline V CDR1 and CDR2: GTSNPN, SVGIG (reference sequence). The CDR3 extends over 13 amino acids. DNA of the CDR3: TGTGCCTGGGACGGAAGCTTACACACTGAAGCTTTCTTT. It encodes CAWDGSLHTEAFF.

This clonotype occurred many times. V is TRBV4-1 and J is TRBJ1-5, with TRBD1 as a possible D gene (6 bases). Trimming removed 2 bases from V and 5 bases from J, with 13 bases in between. The V gene's germline CDR1 is MGHRA and CDR2 YSYEKL. CDR3 length: 15 residues. The CDR3 protein is CASSQLDRLDQPQHF. CDR3 sequence (DNA): TGCGCCAGCAGCCAACTCGACAGGTTGGATCAGCCCCAGCATTTT.

Comment on this clonotype: The CDR3 ends on some other residue instead of the conserved phenylalanine or tryptophan, so this is likely a read error. The CDR3 is CASSLEVRGTFETQYS. For the CDR3, the DNA is TGTGCCAGCAGCTTAGAAGTTAGAGGGACGTTCGAGACCCAGTACTCC. The chain employs TRBV11-2 and TRBJ2-5; D is tentatively TRBD1 or TRBD2 (5 bases each). Germline CDR1 reads SGHAT; CDR2 reads FQNNGV. The CDR3 runs to 16 residues. The ends were cut back, 0 bases at V and 5 bases at J, with 16 bases in the middle.

The chain recombines TRBV7-9 with TRBJ2-7; D is uncertain. V was trimmed by 2 bases and J by 10 bases, leaving 15 bases between them. Germline V lookup: CDR1 SEHNR, CDR2 FQNEAQ (reference sequence). This CDR3 region has 13 residues. The DNA of the CDR3 is TGTGCCAGCAGCTTAACACCAATCGACCGACAGTACTTC. As protein: CASSLTPIDRQYF.

The J gene is TRBJ2-7, the V gene TRBV6-2 or TRBV6-3; D is unresolved. The CDR3 runs 11 residues. Germline CDR1 and CDR2: MNHEY and SVGEGT. The V end lost 5 bases, the J end lost 5 bases, and 7 bases lay between the germline ends. The CDR3 nucleotides are TGTGCCAGCAGTAACGGACACGAGCAGTACTTC. This codes for CASSNGHEQYF.

A remark on this clonotype: The junction departs from germline at one end; a sequencing error may be responsible. The chain combines TRBV10-1 with TRBJ1-5; no firm D call. The CDR3 runs 14 residues. Germline CDR1 WNHNN, CDR2 SYGVQD (reference sequence). The CDR3 region has the DNA TGTGCCATCAGTGACATTAATAGCAATCAGCCCCAGCGTTTT. Its translation: CAISDINSNQPQRF.

In its sample, this clonotype was seen once. With a much larger clone just one base away, this may be a read error. The chain uses TRBV2 and TRBJ1-2; maybe TRBD1 (5 bases). Looked up from germline, CDR1 is SNHLY and CDR2 is FYNNEI. V was cut by 2 bases and J by 4 bases, with 14 bases left in between. This CDR3 region has 15 residues. For the CDR3, the DNA is TGTGCCAGCAGTGAAAGAGCCTTGGGGACCTATGGCTACACCTTC. Its translation is CASSERALGTYGYTF.

In the case of this clonotype: This sequence may be a read error, since a much larger clone differs from it by one base. The V and J genes are TRBV19 and TRBJ1-4; D gene uncertain. The length of the CDR3 is 15 residues. Germline-derived CDR1 and CDR2 are LNHDA and SQIVND (reference sequence). V lost 8 bases and J 4 bases, leaving 17 bases between the germline ends. The CDR3 here is CASGDRLDNNEKLFF. CDR3 nucleotide sequence: TGTGCCAGTGGTGACCGATTAGACAATAATGAAAAACTGTTTTTT.

The chain combines TRBV25-1 with TRBJ1-2; weak D call: TRBD1 (5 bases). CDR3 length: 12 amino acids. Trimming took off 6 bases at V and 8 bases at J, with 13 bases between the two ends. From germline, CDR1 is MGHDK and CDR2 SYGVNS. In DNA, the CDR3 is TGTGCCAGCAGAAGGGACGGAGGAGGCTACACCTTC. This sequence encodes CASRRDGGGYTF.

Points on this clonotype: A read error may explain this, as a much larger clone is one base away. The chain employs TRBV4-1 and TRBJ2-7, with D possibly being TRBD2 (5 bases). V lost 0 bases to trimming and J lost 3 bases, with 6 bases between them. Germline CDR1 is MGHRA and CDR2 is YSYEKL. The CDR3 loop spans 13 amino acids. Here the CDR3 DNA reads TGCGCCAGCAGCCAAGAGGGAGACTACGAGCAGTACGTC. It codes for CASSQEGDYEQYV.

This clonotype appeared once. This clone may be a read error of a much larger clone one base away. The rearrangement links TRBV12-3 or TRBV12-4 to TRBJ1-6, with D unresolved. The CDR3 loop spans 14 amino acids. CDR3 DNA: TGTGCCAGCAGATATACCGACTATAATCCACCCCTCCACTTT. This codes for CASRYTDYNPPLHF.